Listed here are 17 T cell receptor beta chains from one sample, sequenced in a study of identifying expanded T cells in peripheral blood. The method was immunoSEQ multiplex PCR; TCRdb's version includes in-frame clones alone and lacks a portion of them. The sample holds about 91,000 clones; approximately 90% are singletons and the top ten take about 4%. The sample was blood. The receptors originated from a person aged 18 to 75 in good health.

This chain uses TRBV25-1 with TRBJ2-3; D is unresolved. Germline-derived CDR1 and CDR2 are MGHDK and SYGVNS. The length of the CDR3 is 16 residues. The germline V and J ends were trimmed by 6 bases and 0 bases, with 16 bases remaining between them. CDR3 DNA sequence: TGTGCCAGCAGCTCTTTTTATGAGACCAGCACAGATACGCAGTATTTT. It specifies CASSSFYETSTDTQYF.

The chain is built from TRBV28 and TRBJ1-5; D remains ambiguous. CDR3 length: 13 amino acids. V lost 3 bases to trimming and J lost 3 bases, with 6 bases between them. Germline V gene sequence: CDR1 MDHEN, CDR2 SYDVKM. Written as DNA, the CDR3 is TGTGCCAGCAGTTTGGTCATCAATCAGCCCCAGCATTTT. As protein: CASSLVINQPQHF.

J is TRBJ1-5 and V is TRBV7-9; a possible D gene is TRBD1 (6 bases). Per the germline V gene, CDR1 is SEHNR and CDR2 is FQNEAQ (reference sequence). Trimming shortened V by 4 bases and J by 3 bases, and 10 bases separated the two germline ends. The CDR3 sequence is 14 residues long. The CDR3 is CASSSGQYNQPQHF. CDR3 in DNA: TGTGCCAGCAGCTCAGGACAGTACAATCAGCCCCAGCATTTT.

This clone has a single count. This sequence joins TRBV11-2 and TRBJ2-2; 8 nucleotides align to TRBD1. Trimming removed 6 bases from V and 0 bases from J; junction bases left unmatched: 3. The CDR3 sequence is 15 residues long. Per the germline V gene, CDR1 is SGHAT and CDR2 is FQNNGV. CDR3 nucleotide sequence: TGTGCCAGCAGGCTGGGACAGGCGAACACCGGGGAGCTGTTTTTT. It is translated as CASRLGQANTGELFF.

Of note for this clone: A junction end diverges from the germline sequence, so it may reflect a read error. The chain combines TRBV7-9 with TRBJ2-7; tentatively, D is TRBD2 (5 bases). Germline V gives CDR1 SEHNR, CDR2 FQNEAQ (reference sequence). CDR3 length: 14 amino acids. The CDR3, as DNA: TGTGCCCGCAGCTTGCCGGAGGCAATCTACGAGCAGTACTTC. Its translation: CARSLPEAIYEQYF.

The chain couples TRBV18 to TRBJ1-2; 7 positions match TRBD1. V shed 2 bases, J shed 7 bases, and the junction held 7 bases outside the gene matches. The germline V gene encodes CDR1 KGHSH and CDR2 LQKENI. This CDR3 is 14 amino acids long. CDR3 bases: TGTGCCAGCTCACCAACGCAACAGGGGTCTGGCTACACCTTC. As protein: CASSPTQQGSGYTF.

The chain combines TRBV30 with TRBJ1-5, with TRBD1 matching 8 bases. The CDR3 length is 15 residues. V was pared by 3 bases and J by 2 bases, with 6 bases of the junction left unmatched. Germline assignment: CDR1 GTSNPN and CDR2 SVGIG (reference sequence). In DNA, the CDR3 is TGTGCCTGGAGCCAAGGACAGGGCGGCAATCAGCCCCAGCATTTT. Translating gives CAWSQGQGGNQPQHF.

V is TRBV9 and J is TRBJ1-4; the D gene is possibly TRBD1 (5 bases). Between the trimmed V and J ends, which lost 4 bases and 6 bases, there was a span of 13 bases. The germline CDR1 and CDR2 sequences are SGDLS and YYNGEE. The CDR3 has 14 residues. The CDR3 nucleotides read TGTGCCAGCAGCCCAGGGAGAGCTCATGAAAAACTGTTTTTT. Encoded protein: CASSPGRAHEKLFF.

The V and J genes are TRBV4-1 and TRBJ2-1, with 8 bases aligning to TRBD2. This CDR3 has 17 residues. V shed 4 bases, J shed 0 bases, and the junction held 8 bases outside the gene matches. Germline assignment: CDR1 MGHRA and CDR2 YSYEKL. CDR3 protein: CASSLSGGETSYNEQFF. In DNA, the CDR3 is TGCGCCAGCAGCCTCTCGGGGGGGGAAACCTCCTACAATGAGCAGTTCTTC.

This clone was seen just once. This chain joins TRBV6-6 and TRBJ1-5; perhaps TRBD1 as D (5 bases). The CDR3 totals 15 residues. Trimming left V 5 bases short and J 3 bases short, with 14 bases between. Per germline, CDR1 MNHNY and CDR2 SVGAGI (reference sequence). The CDR3 nucleotides are TGTGCCAGCAGTCCGCGGGGGGATAACAATCAGCCCCAGCATTTT. Translation: CASSPRGDNNQPQHF.

This clone has just one count. This sequence joins TRBV2 and TRBJ2-5, with TRBD2 matching over 10 bases. CDR1 and CDR2 (germline): SNHLY, FYNNEI. Trimming cost V 3 bases and J 2 bases; bases outside gene matches: 3. The CDR3 is 15 residues long. Here the CDR3 DNA reads TGTGCCAGCAGTGACGGACTAGCGGCACAAGAGACCCAGTACTTC. Encoded protein: CASSDGLAAQETQYF.

V and J are TRBV6-5 and TRBJ1-3, with D maybe TRBD1 (5 bases). With 7 bases removed from V and 5 bases from J, the gap between germline ends came to 12 bases. Germline loops: CDR1 MNHEY, CDR2 SVGAGI. The CDR3 has 13 amino acids. CDR3 loop: CASTRGYRNTIYF. The CDR3 DNA reads as TGTGCCAGCACCCGGGGGTACAGAAACACCATATATTTT.

The chain employs TRBV7-2 and TRBJ2-5, with 12 bases lining up with TRBD1. Germline V gene data show CDR1 as SGHTA and CDR2 as FQGNSA. The ends lost 3 bases at V and 8 bases at J; junction bases unmatched: 7. CDR3 length: 15 residues. DNA of the CDR3: TGTGCCAGCAGCTTGGGGACAGGGGGCGCAGGCACCCAGTACTTC. It codes for CASSLGTGGAGTQYF. The complete variable domain, with remaining parts taken from reference TRBV7-2 and TRBJ2-5, reads GAGVSQSPSNKVTEKGKDVELRCDPISGHTALYWYRQSLGQGLEFLIYFQGNSAPDKSGLPSDRFSAERTGGSVSTLTIQRTQQEDSAVYLCASSLGTGGAGTQYFGPGTRLLVL.

This chain connects TRBV7-9 to TRBJ1-3, with a possible D match to TRBD1 (6 bases). The germline V gene has CDR1 SEHNR and CDR2 FQNEAQ (reference sequence). This CDR3 spans 15 amino acids. Trimming took off 5 bases at V and 2 bases at J, with 13 bases between the two ends. The CDR3: CASSPRGAAGNTIYF. CDR3 DNA sequence: TGTGCCAGCAGCCCCAGGGGCGCAGCTGGAAACACCATATATTTT.

V usage is TRBV2 and J usage is TRBJ2-1; 8 bases match TRBD1. This CDR3 is 14 amino acids long. Germline CDR1 reads SNHLY; CDR2 reads FYNNEI. Germline trimming cut 6 bases from V and 5 bases from J; bases unmatched to any gene: 6. CDR3: CASSRDRGDNEQFF. The CDR3 DNA is TGTGCCAGCAGCCGAGACAGGGGCGACAATGAGCAGTTCTTC.

The chain employs TRBV28 and TRBJ2-3; TRBD1 might be the D (5 bases). V shed 2 bases and J shed 5 bases, with 41 bases lying between them. This CDR3 comprises 24 residues. From germline, CDR1 is MDHEN and CDR2 SYDVKM. CDR3: CASSLVGLRGRGLRVGALRDTQYF. DNA for the CDR3: TGTGCCAGCAGTTTAGTGGGCCTTAGGGGCCGAGGATTAAGAGTGGGCGCACTGCGAGATACGCAGTATTTT.

This chain joins TRBV18 and TRBJ2-2; no firm D call. This CDR3 contains 13 residues. V was shortened by 1 base and J by 1 base, with 1 base between the two germline ends. The germline gives CDR1 KGHSH, CDR2 LQKENI. CDR3 amino acids: CASSPQNTGELFF. The CDR3, as DNA: TGTGCCAGCTCACCACAGAACACCGGGGAGCTGTTTTTT. The full variable domain, rest sourced from reference TRBV18 and TRBJ2-2, is NAGVMQNPRHLVRRRGQEARLRCSPMKGHSHVYWYRQLPEEGLKFMVYLQKENIIDESGMPKERFSAEFPKEGPSILRIQQVVRGDSAAYFCASSPQNTGELFFGEGSRLTVL.